Below, 32 T cell receptor beta chains from the same sample are listed, as sequenced in a study of human T cells and chemical hapten exposure. TCRdb passed the RACE reads through MiXCR, listing each CDR3 protein once. Found here are 45,000 or so distinct CDR3 sequences, roughly 4.5% of them singletons; the top ten hold approximately 6.3%. Time point specified: healthy volunteer bleed at 2 weeks. It was unfractionated whole blood from which total RNA was extracted. The sequenced material came from whole blood. The receptors shown here come from a human donor in good health. Some clones in this sample may be carry-over from other donors' samples.

A few counts support this clonotype. The chain uses TRBV5-1 and TRBJ1-1; D uncertain. Between the trimmed V and J ends, which lost 2 bases and 0 bases, there was a span of 5 bases. The CDR3 loop spans 13 amino acids. Germline CDR1 SGHRS, CDR2 YFSETQ. The DNA for the CDR3 is TGCGCCAGCAGCTTCTTGATGAACACTGAAGCTTTCTTT. It yields the protein CASSFLMNTEAFF.

This clonotype was observed many times. The V gene is TRBV7-8, the J gene TRBJ2-2; D gene unclear. Germline V gene data show CDR1 as SGHVS and CDR2 as FQNEAQ. Trimming took 3 bases from V and 0 from J, leaving 2 bases between them. This CDR3 contains 13 residues. CDR3 DNA: TGTGCCAGCAGCTTGACGAACACCGGGGAGCTGTTTTTT. As protein: CASSLTNTGELFF.

This clonotype was counted between two and nine times. This chain connects TRBV27 to TRBJ2-7; TRBD1 might be the D (5 bases). The V gene lost 4 bases and the J gene lost 1 base, with 17 bases spanning the gap. CDR1 and CDR2 from the germline V gene are MNHEY and SMNVEV (reference sequence). This CDR3 has 16 amino acids. CDR3 bases: TGTGCCAGCAGTTCGCCTACAGGTTCCCTTTCCTACGAGCAGTACTTC. Translation: CASSSPTGSLSYEQYF.

This clonotype came up many times. This sequence joins TRBV4-1 and TRBJ2-1; the match to TRBD2 covers 7 bases. The CDR3 runs to 16 residues. J gave up 1 base and V 7 bases, and 10 bases lay outside the gene matches. Germline values: CDR1 MGHRA, CDR2 YSYEKL. In nucleotides, the CDR3 is TGCGCCAGCACTAGGGGTTGGGGACTATCCTACAATGAGCAGTTCTTC. Its protein is CASTRGWGLSYNEQFF.

There are many counts of this clonotype. J is TRBJ1-2 and V is TRBV19; possibly TRBD1 for D (5 bases). The ends were cut back, 1 base at V and 4 bases at J, with 13 bases in the middle. Germline V gives CDR1 LNHDA, CDR2 SQIVND (reference sequence). The CDR3 consists of 15 residues. CDR3 nucleotide sequence: TGTGCCAGTAGTATAGGATGGGACGGATCCTATGGCTACACCTTC. The encoded protein is CASSIGWDGSYGYTF.

This clonotype was detected many times. This chain links TRBV27 with TRBJ1-2, with D hard to call. This CDR3 has 13 amino acids. The germline V gene encodes CDR1 MNHEY and CDR2 SMNVEV (reference sequence). Deletions cut 3 bases from V and 4 bases from J, with 9 bases between. In DNA form, the CDR3 reads TGTGCCAGCAGTTTTCCGGAACCCTATGGCTACACCTTC. Protein sequence: CASSFPEPYGYTF.

This clonotype was recorded many times. J is TRBJ1-5 and V is TRBV2; 7 bases are a match to TRBD1. The CDR3 is 16 residues long. With V trimmed by 5 bases and J by 1 base, 8 bases remained unmatched. Germline V gene data show CDR1 as SNHLY and CDR2 as FYNNEI. The CDR3 loop is CASSRRGLSSNQPQHF. CDR3 DNA: TGTGCCAGCAGTCGGAGGGGGCTGTCGAGCAATCAGCCCCAGCATTTT.

This clonotype was picked up many times. V gene TRBV30 combines with J gene TRBJ2-7, with D tentatively TRBD1 (5 bases). Germline V gene data show CDR1 as GTSNPN and CDR2 as SVGIG (reference sequence). Between the trimmed V and J ends, which lost 0 bases and 4 bases, there was a span of 7 bases. The CDR3 is 12 residues long. The CDR3 bases are TGTGCCTGGAGTGTAGGGGATTACGAGCAGTACTTC. It yields the protein CAWSVGDYEQYF.

At least ten counts were recorded for this clonotype. This sequence joins TRBV12-3 or TRBV12-4 and TRBJ1-1, with a possible D match to TRBD1 (6 bases). V lost 1 base and J 3 bases, leaving 27 bases between the germline ends. The CDR3 length is 20 residues. CDR3 coding DNA: TGTGCCAGCAGTTTAGAGTCTAGTAGGGGGGCGACTAAACGGCACACTGAAGCTTTCTTT. Translation: CASSLESSRGATKRHTEAFF.

This clonotype was detected many times. V gene TRBV28 combines with J gene TRBJ2-7; D may be TRBD1 (7 bases). Trimming stripped 2 bases from V and 4 bases from J, with 18 bases between. The length of the CDR3 is 16 residues. Germline V gene data show CDR1 as MDHEN and CDR2 as SYDVKM. The CDR3 region has the DNA TGTGCCAGCAGTTTAATCTCTGCAGGGGGAGGATACGAGCAGTACTTC. It translates to CASSLISAGGGYEQYF.

This clonotype was found many times. The chain joins TRBV28 to TRBJ2-7; 11 bases align to TRBD2. The CDR3 sequence is 15 residues long. The germline gives CDR1 MDHEN, CDR2 SYDVKM. The V segment lost 6 bases and the J segment 6 bases; nucleotides outside the gene matches: 10. The CDR3 region is CASSSSGTSGFEQYF. The DNA for the CDR3 is TGTGCCAGCAGCTCCTCCGGGACTAGCGGTTTCGAGCAGTACTTC.

This clonotype appeared a few times. This rearrangement joins TRBV29-1 to TRBJ2-3; the match to TRBD2 covers 10 bases. Germline V lookup: CDR1 SQVTM, CDR2 ANQGSEA. The CDR3 runs to 14 residues. With 6 bases clipped from V and 1 base from J, the junction kept 4 bases outside the gene matches. The CDR3 DNA follows: TGCAGCGTATCCGGGACTAGCGGCACAGATACGCAGTATTTT. Translated: CSVSGTSGTDTQYF.

This clonotype was counted only a few times. The chain combines TRBV9 with TRBJ2-3, with D possibly TRBD2 on 5 matching bases. The V end was cut by 0 bases, the J end by 9 bases, with 17 bases between. The germline CDR1 and CDR2 sequences are SGDLS and YYNGEE. The CDR3 spans 15 residues. The CDR3: CASSVEGISADTQYF. CDR3 coding DNA: TGTGCCAGCAGCGTAGAGGGCATTTCAGCGGACACGCAGTATTTT.

The V call is TRBV29-1, the J call TRBJ2-3; 11 positions agree with TRBD2. The CDR3 contains 13 residues. CDR1 and CDR2 from the germline V gene are SQVTM and ANQGSEA. J lost 13 bases, V lost 2 bases, and 8 bases had no gene match. The CDR3 reads CSVEIAGGSVEYF. CDR3 in DNA: TGCAGCGTTGAAATAGCGGGAGGGTCGGTGGAGTATTTT.

There are many counts of this clonotype. The chain employs TRBV28 and TRBJ1-5; no clear D. The germline V gene has CDR1 MDHEN and CDR2 SYDVKM. V lost 6 bases and J 5 bases, leaving 5 bases between the germline ends. There are 11 residues in the CDR3. This chain's CDR3 is CASSSDQPQHF. As DNA, the CDR3 is TGTGCCAGCAGCTCAGATCAGCCCCAGCATTTT.

This clonotype was counted between two and nine times. The chain has TRBV29-1 and TRBJ2-5; weak D call: TRBD1 (5 bases). The germline gives CDR1 SQVTM, CDR2 ANQGSEA. V shed 6 bases and J shed 1 base, with 12 bases lying between them. This CDR3 has 13 residues. Here the CDR3 reads CSVGDRFQETQYF. DNA of the CDR3: TGCAGCGTCGGAGACAGATTCCAAGAGACCCAGTACTTC. Based on the CDR3 plus reference TRBV29-1 and TRBJ2-5, the full variable domain is SAVISQKPSRDICQRGTSLTIQCQVDSQVTMMFWYRQQPGQSLTLIATANQGSEATYESGFVIDKFPISRPNLTFSTLTVSNMSPEDSSIYLCSVGDRFQETQYFGPGTRLLVL.

This clonotype was seen at least ten times. This chain connects TRBV20-1 to TRBJ2-5; 12 positions agree with TRBD2. Germline assignment: CDR1 DFQATT and CDR2 SNEGSKA (reference sequence). The length of the CDR3 is 16 residues. Trimming at V came to 3 bases and at J to 5 bases, leaving 10 bases not matched to a gene. The CDR3 protein is CSASQLAGGRGETQYF. CDR3 coding DNA: TGCAGTGCTAGTCAACTAGCGGGAGGAAGGGGGGAGACCCAGTACTTC.

This clonotype was seen at least ten times. V usage is TRBV5-6 and J usage is TRBJ1-3; D is unresolved. This CDR3 is 16 amino acids long. The germline CDR1 and CDR2 sequences are SGHDT and YYEEEE. V was pared by 0 bases and J by 4 bases, with 14 bases between. The CDR3 coding sequence is TGTGCCAGCAGCTTGGTTCGCAGAGGAACAGGAAACACCATATATTTT. This translates into CASSLVRRGTGNTIYF.

In its sample, this clonotype was seen many times. The rearrangement links TRBV5-4 to TRBJ2-7, with D unresolved. Germline CDR1 reads SGHNT; CDR2 reads YYREEE (reference sequence). The CDR3 has 13 residues. V lost 2 bases and J 6 bases, leaving 12 bases between the germline ends. CDR3 region: CASSLGPAGEQYF. CDR3 sequence (DNA): TGTGCCAGCAGCTTAGGGCCAGCAGGCGAGCAGTACTTC.

The chain carries TRBV20-1 and TRBJ2-3, with D maybe TRBD2 (5 bases). Trimming cost V 3 bases and J 3 bases, with 16 bases left between them. Germline-derived CDR1 and CDR2 are DFQATT and SNEGSKA (reference sequence). The length of the CDR3 is 15 residues. The chain's CDR3 is CSARISSSCTDTQYF. The CDR3 nucleotides are TGCAGTGCTAGGATTTCTAGCTCTTGTACAGATACGCAGTATTTT.

This clonotype was found many times. The chain uses TRBV7-9 and TRBJ2-1; the D gene is possibly TRBD1 (6 bases). CDR1 SEHNR and CDR2 FQNEAQ come from the germline V gene (reference sequence). Trimming took 5 bases from V and 8 from J, leaving 13 bases between them. There are 13 residues in the CDR3. The CDR3, as DNA: TGTGCCAGCAGCCCCCGGGACATCGATGAGCAGTTCTTC. Protein product: CASSPRDIDEQFF.

The CDR3 sequence is CASRRQGASYEQYF. The CDR3 nucleotides are TGTGCCAGCAGGAGACAGGGGGCCTCCTACGAGCAGTACTTC. V and J are TRBV28 and TRBJ2-7; 10 bases are shared with TRBD1. Unmatched junction bases numbered 2, after V lost 6 bases and J lost 0 bases. Germline loops: CDR1 MDHEN, CDR2 SYDVKM. CDR3 length: 14 residues. Supplemented by reference TRBV28 and TRBJ2-7, the full variable domain reads DVKVTQSSRYLVKRTGEKVFLECVQDMDHENMFWYRQDPGLGLRLIYFSYDVKMKEKGDIPEGYSVSREKKERFSLILESASTNQTSMYLCASRRQGASYEQYFGPGTRLTVT.

This clonotype was detected a few times. The CDR3 here is CAWGRASGTGELFF. In nucleotides, the CDR3 is TGTGCCTGGGGTAGGGCTAGCGGGACCGGGGAGCTGTTTTTT. The chain links TRBV30 to TRBJ2-2, with TRBD2 matching over 8 bases. V lost 5 bases and J lost 5; bases outside the gene matches: 7. The CDR3 extends over 14 amino acids. The germline gives CDR1 GTSNPN, CDR2 SVGIG (reference sequence). Using reference TRBV30 and TRBJ2-2 for the parts outside the CDR3, the full variable domain is SQTIHQWPATLVQPVGSPLSLECTVEGTSNPNLYWYRQAAGRGLQLLFYSVGIGQISSEVPQNLSASRPQDRQFILSSKKLLLSDSGFYLCAWGRASGTGELFFGEGSRLTVL.

This clonotype has only a few counts. This chain joins TRBV12-3 or TRBV12-4 and TRBJ2-1; D is undetermined. The CDR3 totals 14 residues. The V and J ends lost 3 bases and 4 bases respectively, with 10 bases between them. CDR3: CASSFGRRYNEQFF. As DNA, the CDR3 is TGTGCCAGCAGTTTCGGGCGGAGATACAATGAGCAGTTCTTC.

The chain links TRBV29-1 to TRBJ2-1; 15 bases are a match to TRBD2. Germline assignment: CDR1 SQVTM and CDR2 ANQGSEA. CDR3 length equals 16 residues. V trimming: 6 bases; J trimming: 9 bases; junction bases outside the gene matches: 12. This chain's CDR3 is CSVTLWTSGRGGEQFF. In DNA form, the CDR3 reads TGCAGCGTCACCCTTTGGACTAGCGGGAGGGGCGGTGAGCAGTTCTTC.

The V gene is TRBV9, the J gene TRBJ2-2, with 9 bases aligning to TRBD2. V dropped 5 bases and J dropped 0; count of bases not matched to a gene: 11. The germline V gene encodes CDR1 SGDLS and CDR2 YYNGEE. This CDR3 is 18 amino acids long. CDR3 coding DNA: TGTGCCAGCAGGAGCGTGGGAGCGGGAGGTTCGAACACCGGGGAGCTGTTTTTT. Its protein is CASRSVGAGGSNTGELFF.

This clonotype was recorded many times. The rearrangement links TRBV9 to TRBJ2-7; the match to TRBD1 covers 10 bases. CDR1 is SGDLS and CDR2 is YYNGEE in the germline V gene. The CDR3 extends over 15 amino acids. V was clipped by 4 bases and J by 4 bases; unmatched bases: 8. CDR3 coding DNA: TGTGCCAGCAGCCCCTACCGGGACAGGGGATACGAGCAGTACTTC. Protein sequence: CASSPYRDRGYEQYF. Drawing the rest from reference TRBV9 and TRBJ2-7, the complete variable domain is DSGVTQTPKHLITATGQRVTLRCSPRSGDLSVYWYQQSLDQGLQFLIQYYNGEERAKGNILERFSAQQFPDLHSELNLSSLELGDSALYFCASSPYRDRGYEQYFGPGTRLTVT.

This clonotype was seen repeatedly, ten times or more. The genes are TRBV12-3 or TRBV12-4 and TRBJ2-4, with 8 bases identical to TRBD1. The V and J ends lost 6 bases and 4 bases, in that order; junction bases with no gene match: 2. The CDR3 is 13 residues long. The chain's CDR3 is CASRRDRKNIQYF. The CDR3 nucleotides are TGTGCCAGCAGACGGGACAGGAAAAACATTCAGTACTTC.

This clonotype was detected ten times or more. The chain joins TRBV28 to TRBJ1-4; TRBD1 matches 7 bases. V shed 5 bases, J shed 1 base, and the junction held 10 bases outside the gene matches. The CDR3 runs to 17 residues. Per the germline V gene, CDR1 is MDHEN and CDR2 is SYDVKM. This CDR3 is CASSRDRAGLTNEKLFF. DNA for the CDR3: TGTGCCAGCAGTCGGGACAGAGCTGGGCTAACTAATGAAAAACTGTTTTTT.

This clonotype was counted at least ten times. This chain joins TRBV28 and TRBJ2-3; D unclear. The V gene's germline CDR1 is MDHEN and CDR2 SYDVKM. The V gene lost 1 base and the J gene lost 2 bases, with 4 bases spanning the gap. The CDR3 sequence is 13 residues long. This CDR3 reads CASSLYNTDTQYF. CDR3 in DNA: TGTGCCAGCAGTTTATACAACACAGATACGCAGTATTTT.

This clonotype was detected many times. The rearrangement links TRBV10-3 to TRBJ2-1, with 10 bases matching TRBD2. The germline CDR1 and CDR2 sequences are ENHRY and SYGVKD. Trimming cost V 6 bases and J 9 bases; bases outside gene matches: 5. This CDR3 comprises 13 residues. This CDR3 reads CAIRLAGYGEQFF. The CDR3 bases are TGTGCCATCAGACTAGCGGGATATGGTGAGCAGTTCTTC.

This clonotype has a handful of counts. The gene calls are TRBV11-2 and TRBJ2-3; a possible D gene is TRBD2 (5 bases). Per germline, CDR1 SGHAT and CDR2 FQNNGV. The CDR3 extends over 16 amino acids. With 0 bases removed from V and 2 bases from J, the gap between germline ends came to 12 bases. CDR3 sequence reads: CASSLDSGLFTDTQYF. The DNA of the CDR3 is TGTGCCAGCAGCTTAGACTCCGGACTGTTCACAGATACGCAGTATTTT.